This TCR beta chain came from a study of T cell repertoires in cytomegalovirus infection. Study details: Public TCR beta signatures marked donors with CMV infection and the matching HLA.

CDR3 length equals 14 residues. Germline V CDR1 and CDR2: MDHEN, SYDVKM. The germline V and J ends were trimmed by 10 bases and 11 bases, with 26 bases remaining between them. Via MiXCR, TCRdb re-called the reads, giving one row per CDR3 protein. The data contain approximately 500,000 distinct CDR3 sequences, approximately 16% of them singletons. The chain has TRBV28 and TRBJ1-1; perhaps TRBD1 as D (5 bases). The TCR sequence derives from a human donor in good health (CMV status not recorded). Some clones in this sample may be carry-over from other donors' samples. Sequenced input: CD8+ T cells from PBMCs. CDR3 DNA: TGTGCCACCTTACTCAGGGATCGGTTGCCGGTCGCTTTCTTT. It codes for CATLLRDRLPVAFF.